This T cell receptor beta chain comes out of a study of blood T cell repertoires in COVID-19. Looking at the study overall: Some COVID-19 samples were acute and others convalescent; all came from the United States, Italy and Spain.

Trimming removed 7 bases at V and 0 bases at J, with 4 bases between. Germline CDR1 reads SNHLY; CDR2 reads FYNNEI. There are 12 residues in the CDR3. TCRdb keeps only in-frame clones here, not all; method: immunoSEQ multiplex PCR. The repertoire consists of approximately 70,000 clones, with approximately 89% occurring once and the leading ten covering approximately 4.8%. This clone showed up just a few times. Sequencing input: peripheral blood. This sequence joins TRBV2 and TRBJ1-5; D remains ambiguous. This TCR was sampled from a woman aged 55-75 years with active COVID-19. The DNA for the CDR3 is TGTGCCAGCACAGGTAGCAATCAGCCCCAGCATTTT. Amino acid sequence: CASTGSNQPQHF.